The present T cell receptor (beta chain) was sequenced within a study of T cell changes during pregnancy in multiple sclerosis. The germline V gene encodes CDR1 SGHAT and CDR2 FQDESV (reference sequence). This CDR3 spans 15 amino acids. V gave up 2 bases and J gave up 3 bases; unmatched junction bases: 6. Assay used: immunoSEQ multiplex PCR; TCRdb lists only in-frame clones, some missing. Among about 62,000 clones listed, roughly nine tenths were seen once. The receptor's source is a female donor with multiple sclerosis, enrolled in a pregnancy study. The sample here was peripheral blood, taken in the first trimester of pregnancy. The chain joins TRBV11-1 to TRBJ1-2, with 7 bases matching TRBD1. The CDR3 is CASSLLPTGDYGYTF. The CDR3 DNA is TGTGCCAGCAGCTTACTCCCCACAGGGGACTATGGCTACACCTTC.